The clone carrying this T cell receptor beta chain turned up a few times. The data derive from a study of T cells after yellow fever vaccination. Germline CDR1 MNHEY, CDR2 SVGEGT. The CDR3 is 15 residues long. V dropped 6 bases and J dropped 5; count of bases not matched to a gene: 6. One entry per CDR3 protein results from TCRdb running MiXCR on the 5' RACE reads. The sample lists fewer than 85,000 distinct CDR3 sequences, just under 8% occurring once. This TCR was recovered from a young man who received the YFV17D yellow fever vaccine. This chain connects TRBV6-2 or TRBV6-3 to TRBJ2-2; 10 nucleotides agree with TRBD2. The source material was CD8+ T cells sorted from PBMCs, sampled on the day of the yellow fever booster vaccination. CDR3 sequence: CASRTGTSDTGELFF. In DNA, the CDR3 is TGTGCCAGCAGAACCGGGACTAGCGATACCGGGGAGCTGTTTTTT.